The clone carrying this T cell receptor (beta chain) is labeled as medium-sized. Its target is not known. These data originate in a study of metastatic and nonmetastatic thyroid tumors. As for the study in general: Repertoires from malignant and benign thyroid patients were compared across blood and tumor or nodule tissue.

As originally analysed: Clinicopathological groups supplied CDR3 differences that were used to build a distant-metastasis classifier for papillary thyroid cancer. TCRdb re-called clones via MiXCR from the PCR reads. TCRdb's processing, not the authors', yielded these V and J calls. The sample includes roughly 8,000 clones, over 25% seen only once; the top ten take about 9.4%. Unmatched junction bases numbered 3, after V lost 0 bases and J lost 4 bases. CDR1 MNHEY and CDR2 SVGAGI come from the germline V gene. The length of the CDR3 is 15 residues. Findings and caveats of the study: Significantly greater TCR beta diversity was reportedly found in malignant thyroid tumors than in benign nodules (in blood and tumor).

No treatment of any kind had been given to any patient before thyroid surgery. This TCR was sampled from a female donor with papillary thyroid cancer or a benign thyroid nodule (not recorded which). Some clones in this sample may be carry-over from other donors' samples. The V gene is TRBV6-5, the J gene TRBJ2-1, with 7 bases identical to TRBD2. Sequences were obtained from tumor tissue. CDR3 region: CASSYSGGGYNEQFF. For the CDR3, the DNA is TGTGCCAGCAGTTACTCTGGCGGGGGATACAATGAGCAGTTCTTC.